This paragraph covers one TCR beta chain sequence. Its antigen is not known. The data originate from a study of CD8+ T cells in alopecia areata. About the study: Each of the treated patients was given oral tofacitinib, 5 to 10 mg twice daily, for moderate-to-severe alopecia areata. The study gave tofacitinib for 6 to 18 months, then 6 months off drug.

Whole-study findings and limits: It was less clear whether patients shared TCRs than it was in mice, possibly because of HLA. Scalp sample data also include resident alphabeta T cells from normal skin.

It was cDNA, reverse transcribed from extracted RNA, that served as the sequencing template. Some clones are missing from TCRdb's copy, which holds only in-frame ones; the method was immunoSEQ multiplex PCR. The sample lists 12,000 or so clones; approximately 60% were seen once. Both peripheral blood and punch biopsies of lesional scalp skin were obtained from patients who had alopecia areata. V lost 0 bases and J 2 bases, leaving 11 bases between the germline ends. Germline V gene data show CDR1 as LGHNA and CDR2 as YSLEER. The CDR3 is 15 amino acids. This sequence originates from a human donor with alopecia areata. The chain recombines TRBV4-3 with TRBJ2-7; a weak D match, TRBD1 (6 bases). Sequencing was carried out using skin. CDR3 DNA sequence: TGCGCCAGCAGCCAAGACAGGGGCCGAGCCTACGAGCAGTACTTC. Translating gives CASSQDRGRAYEQYF.